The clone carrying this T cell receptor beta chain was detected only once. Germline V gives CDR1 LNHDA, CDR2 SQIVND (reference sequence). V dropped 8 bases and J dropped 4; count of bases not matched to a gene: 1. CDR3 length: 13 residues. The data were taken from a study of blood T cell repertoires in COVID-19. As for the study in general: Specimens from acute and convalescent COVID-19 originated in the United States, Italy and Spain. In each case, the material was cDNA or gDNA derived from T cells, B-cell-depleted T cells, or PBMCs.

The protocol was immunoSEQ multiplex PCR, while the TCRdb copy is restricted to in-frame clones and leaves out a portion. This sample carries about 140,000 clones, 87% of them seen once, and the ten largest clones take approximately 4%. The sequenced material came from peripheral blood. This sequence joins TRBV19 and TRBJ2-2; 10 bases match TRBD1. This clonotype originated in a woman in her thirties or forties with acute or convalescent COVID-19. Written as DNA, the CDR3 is TGTGCCAGTGGACAGGGGGGCACCGGGGAGCTGTTTTTT. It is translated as CASGQGGTGELFF.